These 9 T cell receptor beta chains were all obtained from the same sample, sequenced in a study of T cells in Graves' hyperthyroidism and ophthalmopathy. RNA transcripts yielded amplified TCR beta CDR3 regions. The HTBI primer set was used in a first-round RT-PCR of the TCR CDR3. TCRdb used MiXCR to reprocess the multiplex PCR reads, holding one entry per CDR3 protein. This table has roughly 350,000 distinct CDR3 sequences, approximately 15% appearing once. What was sequenced was blood. The receptor set was obtained from a woman aged 40 to 49 with Graves' ophthalmopathy.

This clonotype was counted many times. The chain links TRBV6-1 to TRBJ1-5; the D is unclear. The CDR3 consists of 16 residues. Between the trimmed V and J ends, which lost 7 bases and 0 bases, there was a span of 16 bases. In germline, CDR1 is MNHNS, CDR2 SASEGT. The CDR3 here is CASKEGGSYSNQPQHF. CDR3 DNA: TGTGCCAGCAAGGAGGGCGGAAGTTATAGCAATCAGCCCCAGCATTTT.

This clonotype was counted ten times or more. V gene TRBV11-2 combines with J gene TRBJ2-7; 7 nucleotides agree with TRBD1. Germline CDR1 SGHAT, CDR2 FQNNGV. This CDR3 has 15 residues. V dropped 5 bases and J dropped 6; count of bases not matched to a gene: 13. As DNA, the CDR3 is TGTGCCAGCAGCCCTCGACAGGGAATAAGCGTCGAGCAGTACTTC. It encodes CASSPRQGISVEQYF.

In its sample, this clonotype was seen a few times. The genes are TRBV28 and TRBJ2-4; a weak D match, TRBD2 (5 bases). Germline lookup yields CDR1 MDHEN and CDR2 SYDVKM. The ends were cut back, 7 bases at V and 3 bases at J, with 13 bases in the middle. This CDR3 has 14 amino acids. The CDR3 loop is CASIDRAGKNIQYF. The CDR3 DNA is TGTGCCAGCATAGATAGGGCGGGCAAAAACATTCAGTACTTC.

This sequence joins TRBV19 and TRBJ1-1; weak D call: TRBD1 (5 bases). CDR1 LNHDA and CDR2 SQIVND come from the germline V gene (reference sequence). This CDR3 comprises 12 residues. The germline V and J ends were trimmed by 5 bases and 4 bases, with 8 bases remaining between them. CDR3 in amino acids: CASSGDGTEAFF. The CDR3 DNA sequence: TGTGCCAGTAGTGGGGACGGCACTGAAGCTTTCTTT.

This clonotype was counted ten times or more. This chain links TRBV20-1 with TRBJ2-3, with a weak D call TRBD2 (7 bases). Per the germline V gene, CDR1 is DFQATT and CDR2 is SNEGSKA (reference sequence). This CDR3 is 16 amino acids long. The V end lost 6 bases, the J end lost 0 bases, and 19 bases lay between the germline ends. The CDR3 nucleotides are TGCAGTGCGAAGAGGAGGGGGGGCCCTAGCACAGATACGCAGTATTTT. Translated: CSAKRRGGPSTDTQYF.

Many counts were recorded for this clonotype. The CDR3 nucleotides read TGTGCCAGCAGAAAACAGGGGCAAGAGACCCAGTACTTC. This gives the protein CASRKQGQETQYF. This chain connects TRBV6-5 to TRBJ2-5; 7 nucleotides line up with TRBD1. Germline trimming cut 6 bases from V and 2 bases from J; bases unmatched to any gene: 3. There are 13 residues in the CDR3. Germline values: CDR1 MNHEY, CDR2 SVGAGI.

This clonotype was seen a few times. This chain links TRBV19 with TRBJ2-1, with 9 bases identical to TRBD1. V was clipped by 8 bases and J by 9 bases; unmatched bases: 11. The CDR3 extends over 14 amino acids. Germline CDR1 is LNHDA and CDR2 is SQIVND (reference sequence). The CDR3 loop is CASAQGALNVEQFF. The CDR3 DNA follows: TGTGCCAGTGCACAGGGGGCCCTCAATGTTGAGCAGTTCTTC.

This clonotype was seen at least ten times. The chain has TRBV10-2 and TRBJ2-3; 8 bases fit TRBD2. Germline V CDR1 and CDR2: WSHSY, SAAADI. The CDR3 loop spans 12 amino acids. Trimming at V came to 8 bases and at J to 4 bases, leaving 2 bases not matched to a gene. CDR3 sequence: CASAREADTQYF. DNA for the CDR3: TGCGCCAGCGCGCGGGAGGCAGATACGCAGTATTTT.

This clonotype was seen ten or more times. V usage is TRBV10-3 and J usage is TRBJ1-2; D is uncertain. This CDR3 region has 13 residues. V gave up 2 bases and J gave up 13 bases, with 17 bases separating them. Looked up from germline, CDR1 is ENHRY and CDR2 is SYGVKD. The CDR3 here is CAISEGPSSGRTF. The CDR3 DNA is TGTGCCATCAGTGAGGGACCCAGCTCCGGTCGCACCTTC.